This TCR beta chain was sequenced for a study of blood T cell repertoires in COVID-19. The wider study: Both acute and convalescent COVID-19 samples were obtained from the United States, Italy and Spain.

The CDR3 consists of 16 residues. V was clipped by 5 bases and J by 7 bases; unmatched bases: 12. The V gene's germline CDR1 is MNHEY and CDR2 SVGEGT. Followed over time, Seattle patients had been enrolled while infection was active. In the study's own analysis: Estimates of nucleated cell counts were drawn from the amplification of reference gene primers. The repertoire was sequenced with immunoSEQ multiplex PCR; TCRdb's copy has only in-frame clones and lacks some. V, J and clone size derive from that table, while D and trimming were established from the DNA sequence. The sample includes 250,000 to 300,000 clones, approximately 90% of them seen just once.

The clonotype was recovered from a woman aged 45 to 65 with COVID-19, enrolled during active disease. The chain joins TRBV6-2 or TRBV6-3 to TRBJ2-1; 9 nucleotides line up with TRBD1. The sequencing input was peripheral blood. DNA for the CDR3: TGTGCCAGCAGTCGCATCCTTACAGGGGGCATAAATGAGCAGTTCTTC. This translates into CASSRILTGGINEQFF.